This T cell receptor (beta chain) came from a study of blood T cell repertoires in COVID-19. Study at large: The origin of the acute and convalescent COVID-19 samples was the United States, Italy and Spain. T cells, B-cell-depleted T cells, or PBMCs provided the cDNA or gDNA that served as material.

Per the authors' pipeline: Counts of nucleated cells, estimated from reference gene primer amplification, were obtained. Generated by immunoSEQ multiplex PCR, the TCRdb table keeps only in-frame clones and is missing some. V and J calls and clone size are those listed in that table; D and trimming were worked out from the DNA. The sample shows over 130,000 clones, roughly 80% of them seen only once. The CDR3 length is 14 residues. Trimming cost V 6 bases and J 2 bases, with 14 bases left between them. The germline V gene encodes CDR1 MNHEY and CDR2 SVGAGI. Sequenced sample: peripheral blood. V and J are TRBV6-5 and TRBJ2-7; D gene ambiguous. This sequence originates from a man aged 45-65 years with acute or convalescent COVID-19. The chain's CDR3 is CASRLDLTTYEQYF. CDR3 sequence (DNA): TGTGCCAGCAGGCTTGACTTAACTACCTACGAGCAGTACTTC.